The 25 T cell receptor beta chains in this list originate from one sample, sequenced in a study of early T cells in non-severe SARS-CoV-2 infection. TCRdb passed the 5' RACE reads through MiXCR, listing each CDR3 protein once. The sample includes roughly 65,000 distinct CDR3 sequences, 9.5% to 13% of them seen just once. Sample: whole blood. The origin of the receptors is an adult who was a healthcare worker with PCR-confirmed SARS-CoV-2 infection or an uninfected control (not recorded which).

This clonotype came up many times. The chain links TRBV4-1 to TRBJ2-1; D gene unclear. V was trimmed by 1 base and J by 7 bases, leaving 11 bases between them. The germline V gene has CDR1 MGHRA and CDR2 YSYEKL. The CDR3 spans 14 residues. The CDR3 here is CASSQAGSRNEQFF. CDR3 nucleotides: TGCGCCAGCAGCCAAGCGGGCTCGAGGAATGAGCAGTTCTTC.

This chain links TRBV12-3 or TRBV12-4 with TRBJ1-3; D is uncertain. The CDR3 is 13 residues long. V dropped 7 bases and J dropped 4 bases, with 11 bases sitting between them. CDR3 nucleotide sequence: TGTGCCAGCACGTGGACGGGAGGAAACACCATATATTTT. Translated, it gives CASTWTGGNTIYF.

This clonotype occurred many times. J is TRBJ2-2 and V is TRBV7-9; no definite D call. The germline V gene has CDR1 SEHNR and CDR2 FQNEAQ (reference sequence). This CDR3 contains 13 residues. The V gene lost 2 bases and the J gene lost 5 bases, with 6 bases spanning the gap. The CDR3 DNA follows: TGTGCCAGCAGCTTATTCGAAACCGGGGAGCTGTTTTTT. It yields the protein CASSLFETGELFF.

This clonotype was recorded a few times. The chain has TRBV6-2 or TRBV6-3 and TRBJ1-1; unclear D gene. The CDR3 sequence is 15 residues long. V shed 10 bases and J shed 5 bases, with 23 bases lying between them. Germline CDR1 is MNHEY and CDR2 is SVGEGT. CDR3 in amino acids: CATSTVSQSGTEAFF. CDR3 in DNA: TGTGCCACCTCTACAGTTTCGCAGAGCGGGACTGAAGCTTTCTTT.

V is TRBV28 and J is TRBJ2-1; possible D gene TRBD1, 6 bases. The CDR3 totals 14 residues. The V gene lost 7 bases and the J gene lost 0 bases, with 10 bases spanning the gap. Germline CDR1 reads MDHEN; CDR2 reads SYDVKM. The CDR3 bases are TGTGCCAGCAAGGGGGTAAGCTCCTACAATGAGCAGTTCTTC. Protein: CASKGVSSYNEQFF.

The chain links TRBV15 to TRBJ2-3; 7 bases are a match to TRBD2. CDR1 and CDR2 from the germline V gene are LNHNV and YYDKDF (reference sequence). CDR3 length: 15 amino acids. V lost 0 bases, J lost 5 bases, and 5 bases stayed unmatched. The CDR3 DNA reads as TGTGCCACCAGCAGAGATAACCGGGAGGTAGATACGCAGTATTTT. Translation gives CATSRDNREVDTQYF.

This chain joins TRBV11-2 and TRBJ2-3, with D possibly being TRBD1 (5 bases). V lost 5 bases, J lost 3 bases, and 15 bases lay in between. CDR3 length: 15 amino acids. CDR1 and CDR2 (germline): SGHAT, FQNNGV. This chain's CDR3 is CASSVARARTDTQYF. CDR3 bases: TGTGCCAGCAGCGTGGCCAGGGCCAGGACAGATACGCAGTATTTT. Combining the CDR3 with reference TRBV11-2 and TRBJ2-3 gives the whole variable domain EAGVAQSPRYKIIEKRQSVAFWCNPISGHATLYWYQQILGQGPKLLIQFQNNGVVDDSQLPKDRFSAERLKGVDSTLKIQPAKLEDSAVYLCASSVARARTDTQYFGPGTRLTVL.

V gene TRBV27 combines with J gene TRBJ2-7; 13 bases agree with TRBD2. From germline, CDR1 is MNHEY and CDR2 SMNVEV (reference sequence). This CDR3 comprises 17 residues. V was clipped by 2 bases and J by 5 bases; unmatched bases: 9. CDR3 sequence reads: CASSLKGLAGLVDEQYF. DNA of the CDR3: TGTGCCAGCAGTTTAAAGGGACTAGCGGGATTGGTCGACGAGCAGTACTTC.

The chain combines TRBV28 with TRBJ1-5; no clear D gene. Germline assignment: CDR1 MDHEN and CDR2 SYDVKM. V shed 3 bases and J shed 6 bases, with 6 bases lying between them. The length of the CDR3 is 12 residues. The DNA of the CDR3 is TGTGCCAGCAGTTTCTCCATTCAGCCCCAGCATTTT. Its translation: CASSFSIQPQHF.

V is TRBV6-5 and J is TRBJ2-6, with a weak D call TRBD2 (6 bases). Germline values: CDR1 MNHEY, CDR2 SVGAGI. V gave up 2 bases and J gave up 4 bases, with 9 bases separating them. The CDR3 spans 15 residues. The CDR3 protein is CASSYGGVGANVLTF. The CDR3 bases are TGTGCCAGCAGTTACGGAGGGGTAGGGGCCAACGTCCTGACTTTC.

The J gene is TRBJ2-1, the V gene TRBV19, with no clear D. With 6 bases removed from V and 0 bases from J, the gap between germline ends came to 12 bases. The CDR3 sequence is 15 residues long. CDR1 is LNHDA and CDR2 is SQIVND in the germline V gene (reference sequence). CDR3 DNA: TGTGCCAGTAGGAACAACAGAGGCTCCTACAATGAGCAGTTCTTC. Encoded protein: CASRNNRGSYNEQFF.

This clonotype was observed a handful of times. The CDR3 protein is CASSLTGRLNTEAFF. CDR3 DNA: TGCGCCAGCAGCCTCACCGGCAGGTTGAACACTGAAGCTTTCTTT. The gene calls are TRBV5-1 and TRBJ1-1, with D uncertain. V lost 4 bases and J 0 bases, leaving 13 bases between the germline ends. This CDR3 has 15 amino acids. Germline CDR1 SGHRS, CDR2 YFSETQ.

This clonotype was found a few times. The rearrangement uses TRBV19 and TRBJ1-2; the D gene is possibly TRBD1 (5 bases). V lost 10 bases and J 4 bases, leaving 10 bases between the germline ends. This CDR3 region has 11 residues. CDR1 and CDR2 (germline): LNHDA, SQIVND (reference sequence). The CDR3 loop is CATLDIYGYTF. CDR3 nucleotides: TGTGCCACTCTGGACATCTATGGCTACACCTTC.

This clonotype turned up a few times. The CDR3 reads CASSPEGAGGYTF. In DNA, the CDR3 is TGTGCCAGCTCACCTGAGGGGGCTGGTGGCTACACCTTC. The chain recombines TRBV18 with TRBJ1-2; 7 bases align to TRBD1. Germline V gives CDR1 KGHSH, CDR2 LQKENI. The CDR3 is 13 amino acids. Unmatched junction bases numbered 5, after V lost 3 bases and J lost 7 bases.

V gene TRBV10-1 combines with J gene TRBJ2-3; 11 positions match TRBD2. This CDR3 is built from 14 residues. Germline-derived CDR1 and CDR2 are WNHNN and SYGVQD (reference sequence). V lost 4 bases, J lost 4 bases, and 1 base stayed unmatched. The CDR3 loop is CASSATSGADTQYF. The CDR3 bases are TGCGCCAGCAGTGCGACTAGCGGGGCAGATACGCAGTATTTT.

The V call is TRBV3-1, the J call TRBJ2-4; 7 nucleotides line up with TRBD1. This CDR3 spans 13 amino acids. V gave up 4 bases and J gave up 8 bases; unmatched junction bases: 5. CDR1 and CDR2 from the germline V gene are LGHDT and YNNKEL (reference sequence). The CDR3 DNA is TGTGCCAGCAGCCCGACAGGGAAGGACATTCAGTACTTC. It yields the protein CASSPTGKDIQYF.

This clonotype appeared a few times. The chain joins TRBV20-1 to TRBJ2-7; TRBD2 is a possible D gene (5 bases). Germline values: CDR1 DFQATT, CDR2 SNEGSKA (reference sequence). Trimming stripped 1 base from V and 0 bases from J, with 10 bases between. The CDR3 covers 14 residues. CDR3: CSARVFGLSYEQYF. The CDR3 nucleotides are TGCAGTGCTAGAGTTTTCGGACTCTCCTACGAGCAGTACTTC.

This clonotype was found a few times. The chain combines TRBV5-1 with TRBJ2-7; D may be TRBD2 (5 bases). Trimming removed 6 bases at V and 4 bases at J, with 20 bases between. The CDR3 is made up of 15 amino acids. CDR1 and CDR2 from the germline V gene are SGHRS and YFSETQ. CDR3 sequence: CASTVSPAERYEQYF. As DNA, the CDR3 is TGCGCCAGCACCGTAAGTCCAGCGGAGCGATACGAGCAGTACTTC.

This clonotype was observed many times. This chain connects TRBV28 to TRBJ2-7; tentatively, D is TRBD1 (6 bases). Germline lookup yields CDR1 MDHEN and CDR2 SYDVKM. Trimming removed 8 bases from V and 3 bases from J, with 23 bases in between. CDR3 length equals 16 residues. The CDR3 DNA reads TGTGCCAGCTCTTTGGTCCAACAGGGATCTGTCTACGAGCAGTACTTC. Translated: CASSLVQQGSVYEQYF.

At least ten counts were recorded for this clonotype. This chain connects TRBV7-2 to TRBJ2-3, with D hard to call. The CDR3 length is 15 residues. Germline lookup yields CDR1 SGHTA and CDR2 FQGNSA. The V gene lost 2 bases and the J gene lost 2 bases, with 11 bases spanning the gap. CDR3 protein: CASSLNLIPTDTQYF. CDR3 coding DNA: TGTGCCAGCAGCTTAAACCTGATACCCACAGATACGCAGTATTTT.

This clonotype has only a few counts. J is TRBJ2-2 and V is TRBV5-1, with 7 bases matching TRBD1. This CDR3 region has 16 residues. Per germline, CDR1 SGHRS and CDR2 YFSETQ. Unmatched junction bases numbered 11, after V lost 4 bases and J lost 5 bases. CDR3 region: CASSANSDRRTGELFF. The CDR3 DNA follows: TGCGCCAGCAGCGCGAACTCGGACAGGAGGACCGGGGAGCTGTTTTTT.

CDR3 amino acids: CASSRRARHMRTDTQYF. The DNA for the CDR3 is TGTGCCAGCAGTCGGCGGGCTAGACACATGCGCACAGATACGCAGTATTTT. J is TRBJ2-3 and V is TRBV28, with a tentative D call TRBD2 (5 bases). This CDR3 spans 17 amino acids. CDR1 and CDR2 from the germline V gene are MDHEN and SYDVKM. The V gene lost 5 bases and the J gene lost 1 base, with 19 bases spanning the gap.

This clonotype came up many times. The rearrangement uses TRBV3-1 and TRBJ2-5, with D uncertain. The germline gives CDR1 LGHDT, CDR2 YNNKEL (reference sequence). V shed 2 bases and J shed 2 bases, with 9 bases lying between them. The CDR3 totals 14 residues. DNA for the CDR3: TGTGCCAGCAGCCAACGTCAGAATCAAGAGACCCAGTACTTC. Protein product: CASSQRQNQETQYF.

There are many counts of this clonotype. CDR3 amino acids: CASSPSGKETQYF. The DNA for the CDR3 is TGTGCCAGCAGTCCTAGCGGGAAAGAGACCCAGTACTTC. The chain uses TRBV12-3 or TRBV12-4 and TRBJ2-5, with 9 positions matching TRBD2. This CDR3 region has 13 residues. J was trimmed by 3 bases and V by 5 bases; bases with no gene match: 1.

This rearrangement joins TRBV7-3 to TRBJ2-3; D not resolved. V dropped 5 bases and J dropped 7 bases, with 13 bases sitting between them. This CDR3 has 13 residues. CDR1 is SGHTA and CDR2 is FQGTGA in the germline V gene. The CDR3 region has the DNA TGTGCCAGCAGCACTAAGGCCGGGCATACGCAGTATTTT. Encoded protein: CASSTKAGHTQYF.